The clone carrying this TCR beta chain was found a few times. The source of the sample is a study of early T cells in non-severe SARS-CoV-2 infection. The CDR3 consists of 13 residues. The germline V gene encodes CDR1 LGHDT and CDR2 YNNKEL (reference sequence). Trimming took 1 base from V and 8 from J, leaving 9 bases between them. TCRdb called the 5' RACE reads again in MiXCR, with one record for every CDR3 protein. The sample lists 27,000 or so distinct CDR3 sequences, around 6.6% occurring once. The source of this sequence is an adult who was a healthcare worker with PCR-confirmed SARS-CoV-2 infection or an uninfected control (not recorded which). This sequence joins TRBV3-1 and TRBJ2-1; the D gene is possibly TRBD2 (6 bases). The sample taken for sequencing was whole blood. DNA of the CDR3: TGTGCCAGCAGCCAAGCGGGAGTGGATGAGCAGTTCTTC. Its protein is CASSQAGVDEQFF.